This T cell receptor (beta chain) derives from a study of cytomegalovirus exposure and HLA in healthy donors. Study results and limitations: It has been reported that TCR beta sequences accurately predicted the HLA-A and HLA-B alleles of most subjects. Some segments of the V type, notably TRBV6-2 and TRBV6-3, were excluded as indistinguishable.

Trimming pared 4 bases from V and 3 bases from J, leaving 17 bases between. This CDR3 is built from 15 residues. From germline, CDR1 is SGDLS and CDR2 YYNGEE. This clone was seen once. The target antigen is unknown. 60 Vbeta and 13 Jbeta primers were used in PCR. The repertoire was sequenced with immunoSEQ multiplex PCR; TCRdb's copy has only in-frame clones and lacks some. The sample lists 170,000 or so clones; about 86% were seen once. Source material: PBMCs. This clonotype was sampled from a woman in her thirties in good health and CMV-seronegative. J is TRBJ2-7 and V is TRBV9; tentative D call: TRBD1 (7 bases). The CDR3 sequence: CASSPGGRNSYEQYF. The DNA of the CDR3 is TGTGCCAGCAGCCCAGGGGGGCGGAATAGCTACGAGCAGTACTTC.